One sample yielded the 9 T cell receptor beta chains listed below, sequenced in a study of T cell responses to AZD1222 COVID-19 vaccine. Measured with immunoSEQ multiplex PCR; TCRdb has only the in-frame clones, and not every one. This sample has some 110,000 clones, with approximately 90% found just once. Here the sequenced sample was peripheral blood, taken 28 days after the second AZD1222 dose. The source of these receptors is an adult who received the AZD1222 COVID-19 vaccine.

This clone was found a few times. The genes are TRBV4-1 and TRBJ1-2, with TRBD1 matching 7 bases. V dropped 1 base and J dropped 3; count of bases not matched to a gene: 11. The CDR3 sequence is 17 residues long. Per the germline V gene, CDR1 is MGHRA and CDR2 is YSYEKL. CDR3 sequence: CASSQAPYGQVDYGYTF. Written as DNA, the CDR3 is TGCGCCAGCAGCCAAGCACCTTACGGACAGGTGGACTATGGCTACACCTTC.

V is TRBV11-2 and J is TRBJ2-7; 8 nucleotides align to TRBD2. V shed 2 bases, J shed 3 bases, and the junction held 3 bases outside the gene matches. Looked up from germline, CDR1 is SGHAT and CDR2 is FQNNGV. The CDR3 sequence is 14 residues long. The chain's CDR3 is CASSLRGGYYEQYF. Here the CDR3 DNA reads TGTGCCAGCAGCTTACGCGGGGGGTACTACGAGCAGTACTTC.

This clone was counted between two and nine times. The rearrangement links TRBV10-1 to TRBJ2-7; tentatively, D is TRBD2 (6 bases). Germline assignment: CDR1 WNHNN and CDR2 SYGVQD (reference sequence). The germline V and J ends were trimmed by 1 base and 4 bases, with 14 bases remaining between them. This CDR3 is built from 15 residues. Here the CDR3 reads CASSEFSGAAYEQYF. CDR3 bases: TGCGCCAGCAGTGAGTTCTCGGGAGCGGCGTACGAGCAGTACTTC.

The chain uses TRBV27 and TRBJ2-1; TRBD2 aligns across 10 bases. The germline CDR1 and CDR2 sequences are MNHEY and SMNVEV (reference sequence). The V segment lost 4 bases and the J segment 8 bases; nucleotides outside the gene matches: 5. This CDR3 spans 14 amino acids. The CDR3 nucleotides read TGTGCCAGCAGTTACCTAGCGGGAGACTATGAGCAGTTCTTC. Protein sequence: CASSYLAGDYEQFF.

The CDR3 loop is CASSQAGGYQPQHF. The CDR3 DNA reads as TGTGCCAGCAGCCAGGCTGGGGGCTATCAGCCCCAGCATTTT. This chain connects TRBV3-1 (or the pseudogene TRBV3-2) to TRBJ1-5; tentative D call: TRBD1 (6 bases). Between the trimmed V and J ends, which lost 3 bases and 5 bases, there was a span of 11 bases. CDR3 length: 14 amino acids. The germline gives CDR1 LGHDT, CDR2 YNNKEL (reference sequence).

As DNA, the CDR3 is TGTGCCAGCAGCTTACGGGACAGGGGCTACGAGCAGTACTTC. Protein: CASSLRDRGYEQYF. This chain uses TRBV5-5 with TRBJ2-7; 10 nucleotides agree with TRBD1. V dropped 2 bases and J dropped 3; count of bases not matched to a gene: 2. Germline CDR1 is SGHKS and CDR2 is YYEKEE (reference sequence). The CDR3 covers 14 residues.

The chain links TRBV7-2 to TRBJ2-7; D is perhaps TRBD1 (6 bases). The CDR3 sequence is 15 residues long. The germline V and J ends were trimmed by 2 bases and 3 bases, with 14 bases remaining between them. The germline CDR1 and CDR2 sequences are SGHTA and FQGNSA. CDR3 region: CASSLFASGDYEQYF. CDR3 nucleotide sequence: TGTGCCAGCAGCTTATTCGCGTCAGGGGACTACGAGCAGTACTTC.

The chain is built from TRBV10-3 and TRBJ1-1; perhaps TRBD1 as D (5 bases). This CDR3 has 15 amino acids. V shed 0 bases and J shed 1 base, with 9 bases lying between them. The germline gives CDR1 ENHRY, CDR2 SYGVKD. The CDR3 sequence: CAISESRGTNTEAFF. The CDR3 nucleotides are TGTGCCATCAGTGAGTCTCGGGGGACGAACACTGAAGCTTTCTTT.

The chain is built from TRBV5-4 and TRBJ2-2; 13 bases match TRBD2. Germline CDR1 and CDR2: SGHNT and YYREEE (reference sequence). Trimming removed 4 bases from V and 0 bases from J; junction bases left unmatched: 3. This CDR3 spans 17 amino acids. CDR3 residues: CASSGTSGVSNTGELFF. The CDR3 DNA reads as TGTGCCAGCAGCGGGACTAGCGGGGTGTCGAACACCGGGGAGCTGTTTTTT. The full variable domain, in which reference TRBV5-4 and TRBJ2-2 provide the parts outside the CDR3, is ETGVTQSPTHLIKTRGQQVTLRCSSQSGHNTVSWYQQALGQGPQFIFQYYREEENGRGNFPPRFSGLQFPNYSSELNVNALELDDSALYLCASSGTSGVSNTGELFFGEGSRLTVL.